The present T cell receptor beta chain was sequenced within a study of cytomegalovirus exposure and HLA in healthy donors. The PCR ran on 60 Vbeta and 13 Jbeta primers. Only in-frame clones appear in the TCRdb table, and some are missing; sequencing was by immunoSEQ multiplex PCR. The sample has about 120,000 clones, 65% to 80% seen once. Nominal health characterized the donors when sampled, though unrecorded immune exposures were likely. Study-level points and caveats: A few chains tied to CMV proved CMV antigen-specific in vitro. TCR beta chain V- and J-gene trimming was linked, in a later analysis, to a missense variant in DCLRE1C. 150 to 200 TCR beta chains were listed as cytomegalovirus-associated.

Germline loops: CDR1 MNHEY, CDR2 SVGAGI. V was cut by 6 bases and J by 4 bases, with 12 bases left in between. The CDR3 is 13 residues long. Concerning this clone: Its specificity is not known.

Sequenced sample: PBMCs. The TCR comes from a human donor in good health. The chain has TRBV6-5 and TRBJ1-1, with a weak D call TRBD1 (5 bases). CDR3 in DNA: TGTGCCAGCAGGGACACCGGGAGCACTGAAGCTTTCTTT. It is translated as CASRDTGSTEAFF.